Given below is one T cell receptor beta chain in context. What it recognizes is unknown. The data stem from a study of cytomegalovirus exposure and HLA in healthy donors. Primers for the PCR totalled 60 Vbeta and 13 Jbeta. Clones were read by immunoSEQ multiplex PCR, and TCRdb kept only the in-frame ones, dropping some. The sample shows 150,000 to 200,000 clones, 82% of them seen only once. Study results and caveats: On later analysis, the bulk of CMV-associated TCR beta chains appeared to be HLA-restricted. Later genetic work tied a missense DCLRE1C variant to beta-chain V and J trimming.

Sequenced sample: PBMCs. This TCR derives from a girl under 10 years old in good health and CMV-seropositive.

CDR3 coding DNA: TGTGCCAGCAGTTTGGTACAGGGAGAGGGGACCCAGTACTTC. It yields the protein CASSLVQGEGTQYF. The chain recombines TRBV28 with TRBJ2-5, with D tentatively TRBD1 (6 bases). V lost 3 bases and J lost 7, with 15 bases in between. CDR1 and CDR2 from the germline V gene are MDHEN and SYDVKM. The CDR3 consists of 14 residues. Drawing the rest from reference TRBV28 and TRBJ2-5, the complete variable domain is DVKVTQSSRYLVKRTGEKVFLECVQDMDHENMFWYRQDPGLGLRLIYFSYDVKMKEKGDIPEGYSVSREKKERFSLILESASTNQTSMYLCASSLVQGEGTQYFGPGTRLLVL.